A selection of T cell receptor beta chains follows, all from one sample in a study of CD8 T cells in cerebrospinal fluid in Alzheimer's disease. TCRdb reprocessed the 10x single-cell sequencing reads; each CDR3 protein has one entry and no DNA is given. The table for this sample gives 500 to 600 distinct CDR3 sequences. The sample comprised cerebrospinal fluid. The receptors were sampled from a human donor with Alzheimer's disease. Both conserved end residues are part of each CDR3. Only part of the rows carry a size: once, few, many, or a class if the clone is expanded.

>TRBV4-2|hyperexpanded|TRBJ2-2
CASSQDRDRYTGELFF
>TRBV19|-|TRBJ1-6
CASNDRGSYNSPLHF
>TRBV12-3/TRBV12-4|large|TRBJ2-1
CASSPSGGGHEQFF
>TRBV20-1|large|TRBJ1-3
CSAGTVQGNTIYF
>TRBV6-6|large|TRBJ1-3
CATLGGGNTIYF
>TRBV6-5|medium-sized|TRBJ1-5
CASPKSVQGAPPPLVYSNQPQHF
>TRBV4-2|medium-sized|TRBJ2-3
CASSQDRASEGQYF
>TRBV20-1|large|TRBJ2-5
CSAPPRVGGETQYF
>TRBV4-1|medium-sized|TRBJ2-7
CASSQKGDGPYEQYF
>TRBV7-2|medium-sized|TRBJ2-7
CASSLGGGAAEEQYF
>TRBV5-1|-|TRBJ2-3
CASSLGGGGPTDTQYF
>TRBV27|medium-sized|TRBJ1-2
CASSLNLGEDNYGYTF
>TRBV11-2|-|TRBJ1-5
CASSPASGNQPQHF
>TRBV19|medium-sized|TRBJ2-5
CASSTGRGETQYF
>TRBV12-3/TRBV12-4|medium-sized|TRBJ2-7
CASSSQGEQYF
>TRBV3-1|medium-sized|TRBJ2-1
CASSQGLDEQFF
>TRBV5-6|medium-sized|TRBJ2-1
CASSLRRNEQFF
>TRBV20-1|large|TRBJ2-5
CSARKTSGGAGETQYF